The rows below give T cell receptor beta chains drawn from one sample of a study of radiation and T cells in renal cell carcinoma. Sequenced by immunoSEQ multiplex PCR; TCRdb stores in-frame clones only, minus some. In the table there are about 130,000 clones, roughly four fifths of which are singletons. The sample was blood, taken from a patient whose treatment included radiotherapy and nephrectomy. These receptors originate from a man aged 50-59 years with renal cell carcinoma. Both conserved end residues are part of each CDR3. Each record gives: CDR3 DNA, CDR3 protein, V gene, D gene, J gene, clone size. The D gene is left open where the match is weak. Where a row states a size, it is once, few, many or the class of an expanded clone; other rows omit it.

DNA: TGTGCCAGCAGTTTATCGAGTGGGGGAGGTAATGAAAAACTGTTTTTT
CDR3: CASSLSSGGGNEKLFF
V: TRBV27
D: .
J: TRBJ1-4
size: .

DNA: TGTGCCAGCAGCTTTGCGGGACTAGCTCCCGCCGAGCAGTACTTC
CDR3: CASSFAGLAPAEQYF
V: TRBV7-9
D: TRBD2
J: TRBJ2-7
size: .

DNA: TGTGCCAGCAGCGTGGGGACAGATTTTTACGAGCAGTACTTC
CDR3: CASSVGTDFYEQYF
V: TRBV9
D: TRBD1
J: TRBJ2-7
size: .

DNA: TGCAGCGTTTCGACAGGGGACCGCTCTGGGGCCAACGTCCTGACTTTC
CDR3: CSVSTGDRSGANVLTF
V: TRBV29-1
D: TRBD1
J: TRBJ2-6
size: many

DNA: TGCGCCAGCAGCCCGGGGACTAGCGATTTAGGTGAGCAGTTCTTC
CDR3: CASSPGTSDLGEQFF
V: TRBV5-1
D: TRBD2
J: TRBJ2-1
size: .

DNA: TGCGCCAGCAGCGTGGCCGGGACCTCCAATACGCAGTATTTT
CDR3: CASSVAGTSNTQYF
V: TRBV5-1
D: .
J: TRBJ2-3
size: .

DNA: TGTGCCAGCAGCCGGGGAGGAGGGAGGGAAAAACTGTTTTTT
CDR3: CASSRGGGREKLFF
V: TRBV6-6
D: .
J: TRBJ1-4
size: .

DNA: TGTGCCTGGACCTCGAACCGGGACACTGAAGCTTTCTTT
CDR3: CAWTSNRDTEAFF
V: TRBV30
D: .
J: TRBJ1-1
size: many

DNA: TGTGCCAGCAGTTACTCGATTGGGGGGATACCCGGGGAGCTGTTTTTT
CDR3: CASSYSIGGIPGELFF
V: TRBV6-6
D: .
J: TRBJ2-2
size: .

DNA: TGTGCCAGCAGAAGGGAATTGAACACCGGGGAGCTGTTTTTT
CDR3: CASRRELNTGELFF
V: TRBV6-1
D: .
J: TRBJ2-2
size: .

DNA: TGTGCCTGGAGTTCTGACAGGAACACTGAAGCTTTCTTT
CDR3: CAWSSDRNTEAFF
V: TRBV30
D: .
J: TRBJ1-1
size: .

DNA: TGTGCCAGCAGTGGGGACAGGAGGGGGGGATCCGAGCAGTACTTC
CDR3: CASSGDRRGGSEQYF
V: TRBV6-5
D: .
J: TRBJ2-7
size: .

DNA: TGTGCCAGCAGTTACTCGGGTAGCGGAACCGGGGAGCTGTTTTTT
CDR3: CASSYSGSGTGELFF
V: TRBV6-5
D: .
J: TRBJ2-2
size: .

DNA: TGTGCCAGCAGCTTGGGTTTTACCCAGACTGAAGCTTTCTTT
CDR3: CASSLGFTQTEAFF
V: TRBV5-5
D: .
J: TRBJ1-1
size: few

DNA: TGTGCCAGCAGCTTAGCTGGGCAGGGCTACACTGAAGCTTTCTTT
CDR3: CASSLAGQGYTEAFF
V: TRBV7-2
D: .
J: TRBJ1-1
size: .

DNA: TGTGCCAGTACCTTGGGTAAGGGGATAAGCAATCAGCCCCAGCATTTT
CDR3: CASTLGKGISNQPQHF
V: TRBV19
D: .
J: TRBJ1-5
size: .

DNA: TGTGCCAGCAGCCGGGGACAGCCGAGCTACGAGCAGTACTTC
CDR3: CASSRGQPSYEQYF
V: TRBV5-6
D: TRBD1
J: TRBJ2-7
size: once